The 15 T cell receptor beta chains listed next were all sequenced from one sample in a study of blood T cell repertoires in COVID-19. The assay was immunoSEQ multiplex PCR, and TCRdb's table has in-frame clones only and misses some. Of around 150,000 clones detected, around four fifths appear once; the ten largest clones hold 13%. Sequenced input: PBMCs or T cells enriched from blood (not recorded which). The receptor set was obtained from an older woman who had recovered from COVID-19.

This clone came up a few times. The chain links TRBV18 to TRBJ1-6; 10 nucleotides line up with TRBD1. The V gene's germline CDR1 is KGHSH and CDR2 LQKENI. The V and J ends lost 6 bases and 7 bases, in that order; junction bases with no gene match: 15. CDR3 length equals 18 residues. The CDR3 is CASSPGQGRADPNSPLHF. DNA for the CDR3: TGTGCCAGCTCCCCGGGACAGGGGAGGGCCGATCCGAATTCACCCCTCCACTTT.

This clone has just a few counts. V gene TRBV27 combines with J gene TRBJ1-6; TRBD1 matches 8 bases. The germline V gene encodes CDR1 MNHEY and CDR2 SMNVEV (reference sequence). The CDR3 runs to 16 residues. With V trimmed by 3 bases and J by 9 bases, 10 bases remained unmatched. CDR3 coding DNA: TGTGCCAGCAGTTTCCAAGGAGACAGGGGTGCTTCACCCCTCCACTTT. Protein: CASSFQGDRGASPLHF.

CDR3 in amino acids: CASLPRGTGELFF. For the CDR3, the DNA is TGTGCCAGCCTCCCCCGGGGAACCGGGGAGCTGTTTTTT. The rearrangement joins TRBV7-2 to TRBJ2-2, with D possibly matching TRBD2 (5 bases). CDR1 and CDR2 (germline): SGHTA, FQGNSA. V was trimmed by 8 bases and J by 5 bases, leaving 12 bases between them. This CDR3 has 13 amino acids.

The CDR3 reads CASSPRTVTSGLDEQFF. CDR3 nucleotide sequence: TGTGCCAGCAGCCCCCGAACGGTGACTAGCGGCTTAGATGAGCAGTTCTTC. V and J are TRBV7-9 and TRBJ2-1, with 9 nucleotides matching TRBD2. Germline assignment: CDR1 SEHNR and CDR2 FQNEAQ (reference sequence). Trimming took 5 bases from V and 8 from J; bases not matched to a gene: 16. The CDR3 has 17 amino acids. The variable domain in full, with the rest retrieved from reference TRBV7-9 and TRBJ2-1, is DTGVSQNPRHKITKRGQNVTFRCDPISEHNRLYWYRQTLGQGPEFLTYFQNEAQLEKSRLLSDRFSAERPKGSFSTLEIQRTEQGDSAMYLCASSPRTVTSGLDEQFFGPGTRLTVL.

The chain joins TRBV11-2 to TRBJ1-1, with D perhaps matching TRBD1 (5 bases). From germline, CDR1 is SGHAT and CDR2 FQNNGV. This CDR3 is 13 amino acids long. The V and J ends lost 5 bases and 4 bases respectively, with 11 bases between them. Written as DNA, the CDR3 is TGTGCCAGCAGCGGTTATAGGGGCACTGAAGCTTTCTTT. Amino acid sequence: CASSGYRGTEAFF.

The rearrangement links TRBV6-5 to TRBJ2-7; a weak D match, TRBD2 (6 bases). Trimming removed 0 bases from V and 0 bases from J, with 9 bases in between. There are 15 residues in the CDR3. Germline-derived CDR1 and CDR2 are MNHEY and SVGAGI. CDR3 in amino acids: CASSYSRRGSYEQYF. The DNA for the CDR3 is TGTGCCAGCAGTTACTCGAGGCGGGGCTCCTACGAGCAGTACTTC.

This chain connects TRBV7-9 to TRBJ2-5; D might be TRBD1 (6 bases). Trimming took off 1 base at V and 5 bases at J, with 11 bases between the two ends. This CDR3 is 14 amino acids long. Germline values: CDR1 SEHNR, CDR2 FQNEAQ (reference sequence). The CDR3 region is CASSLGGHGETQYF. The CDR3 DNA reads TGTGCCAGCAGCTTAGGGGGACACGGTGAGACCCAGTACTTC. The full variable domain, in which reference TRBV7-9 and TRBJ2-5 provide the parts outside the CDR3, is DTGVSQNPRHKITKRGQNVTFRCDPISEHNRLYWYRQTLGQGPEFLTYFQNEAQLEKSRLLSDRFSAERPKGSFSTLEIQRTEQGDSAMYLCASSLGGHGETQYFGPGTRLLVL.

The count of this clone is one. The chain uses TRBV19 and TRBJ2-2; 8 nucleotides align to TRBD1. V lost 6 bases, J lost 4 bases, and 4 bases stayed unmatched. The CDR3 contains 14 residues. CDR1 and CDR2 (germline): LNHDA, SQIVND (reference sequence). CDR3 residues: CASRTGETTGELFF. The CDR3 bases are TGTGCCAGTAGGACAGGGGAGACCACCGGGGAGCTGTTTTTT. The full variable domain, completed using reference TRBV19 and TRBJ2-2, is DGGITQSPKYLFRKEGQNVTLSCEQNLNHDAMYWYRQDPGQGLRLIYYSQIVNDFQKGDIAEGYSVSREKKESFPLTVTSAQKNPTAFYLCASRTGETTGELFFGEGSRLTVL.

The chain couples TRBV2 to TRBJ2-7; 7 bases are shared with TRBD1. V gave up 5 bases and J gave up 6 bases; unmatched junction bases: 10. Germline CDR1 and CDR2: SNHLY and FYNNEI. The CDR3 is 14 residues long. This CDR3 reads CASSLGTGAVEQYF. The CDR3 DNA sequence: TGTGCCAGCAGTCTCGGAACAGGGGCGGTCGAGCAGTACTTC.

J is TRBJ1-5 and V is TRBV7-8, with D unresolved. The V gene's germline CDR1 is SGHVS and CDR2 FQNEAQ. This CDR3 has 15 residues. V lost 2 bases and J 7 bases, leaving 15 bases between the germline ends. The CDR3: CASSLSSRRRQPQHF. The CDR3 coding sequence is TGTGCCAGCAGCTTAAGTTCTCGACGGAGGCAGCCCCAGCATTTT.

This clone was seen more than once but under ten times. J is TRBJ1-1 and V is TRBV19; no clear D gene. Trimming took off 3 bases at V and 7 bases at J, with 12 bases between the two ends. CDR1 is LNHDA and CDR2 is SQIVND in the germline V gene (reference sequence). The length of the CDR3 is 13 residues. The CDR3 region is CASSINFGSEAFF. CDR3 sequence (DNA): TGTGCCAGTAGTATTAATTTCGGGAGTGAAGCTTTCTTT.

The J gene is TRBJ1-2, the V gene TRBV10-3; the D gene is possibly TRBD1 (5 bases). Germline V gene data show CDR1 as ENHRY and CDR2 as SYGVKD. The CDR3 has 13 residues. Trimming took 10 bases from V and 7 from J, leaving 19 bases between them. The CDR3 DNA follows: TGTGCCACCACCGGGGACTGGAGAGCTGGCTACACCTTC. As protein: CATTGDWRAGYTF.

This clone has only a few counts. The rearrangement links TRBV27 to TRBJ1-6; D remains ambiguous. The CDR3 is 17 amino acids. The V gene's germline CDR1 is MNHEY and CDR2 SMNVEV (reference sequence). The V end was cut by 3 bases, the J end by 0 bases, with 12 bases between. The CDR3 sequence: CASSFGPLGSYNSPLHF. For the CDR3, the DNA is TGTGCCAGCAGTTTTGGGCCGCTTGGCTCCTATAATTCACCCCTCCACTTT.

The chain links TRBV28 to TRBJ1-3; TRBD1 agrees at 9 bases. The CDR3 consists of 12 residues. With 8 bases clipped from V and 7 bases from J, the junction kept 3 bases outside the gene matches. From germline, CDR1 is MDHEN and CDR2 SYDVKM. In DNA, the CDR3 is TGTGCCAGCGGGACAGGGAGGAACACCATATATTTT. It yields the protein CASGTGRNTIYF.

V is TRBV30 and J is TRBJ1-1, with D perhaps TRBD1 (5 bases). The V and J ends lost 0 bases and 3 bases respectively, with 17 bases between them. There are 16 residues in the CDR3. Per germline, CDR1 GTSNPN and CDR2 SVGIG (reference sequence). CDR3 region: CAWSVRGGPLYTEAFF. CDR3 sequence (DNA): TGTGCCTGGAGTGTAAGGGGAGGGCCCCTCTACACTGAAGCTTTCTTT.